This T cell receptor (beta chain) was found in a study of blood T cells in healthy people across ages. With a J-beta primer mix and a sample-barcoded 5' primer, a second PCR ran about 6 to 11 cycles. A single record per CDR3 protein comes from TCRdb applying MiXCR to the 5' RACE reads. The sample has around 1,700,000 distinct CDR3 sequences; under 30% are singletons. The germline CDR1 and CDR2 sequences are KGHDR and SFDVKD. Trimming pared 4 bases from V and 6 bases from J, leaving 15 bases between. The CDR3 consists of 15 residues. The study, taken as a whole, reports: Compared with aged donors, long-lived donors showed fewer expanded clones, suggesting selection. The unsorted PBMCs prevented any conclusive comparison of naive versus antigen-experienced cells.

About this clonotype: Its antigen is not known.

Sequencing was done on a sample of blood. The receptor was isolated from a woman in her 30s in good health. The chain combines TRBV24-1 with TRBJ2-1; the D call may be TRBD1 or TRBD2 (7 bases each). Written as DNA, the CDR3 is TGTGCCACCAGTGACCCAGGGGGGGGCCGCAATGAGCAGTTCTTC. It yields the protein CATSDPGGGRNEQFF.